This T cell receptor (beta chain) stems from a study of blood T cell repertoires in COVID-19. Overall study context: Samples came from the United States, Italy and Spain, spanning acute and convalescent COVID-19. T cells, B-cell-depleted T cells, or PBMCs supplied cDNA or gDNA.

Original processing notes: For nucleated cells, counts were estimated from reference gene primer amplification. Sequenced by immunoSEQ multiplex PCR; TCRdb stores in-frame clones only, minus some. Clonal size and the V and J genes are those of that table, whereas D and trimming came from the DNA. This table has about 140,000 clones, over 80% appearing once. The germline V gene has CDR1 MRHNA and CDR2 SNTAGT. This CDR3 is 11 amino acids long. V lost 10 bases to trimming and J lost 6 bases, with 12 bases between them. Sequenced sample: peripheral blood. The sequence was collected from a man aged 55 to 69 with active or convalescent COVID-19. The genes are TRBV6-4 and TRBJ1-2; weak D call: TRBD1 (5 bases). The CDR3, as DNA: TGTGCCACCAAAGGGGAAGATGGCTACACCTTC. Encoded protein: CATKGEDGYTF.